This TCR beta chain was sequenced for a study of shared clonotypes between healthy human individuals. Study outcomes and limitations: Against clonotypes common to all four donors, non-shared ones had lower generation probabilities. Clonotype sharing among donors, it was expected, would be affected by sequencing depth.

Memory CD4+ cells were the fraction left after CD45RA+ naive selection. The germline V gene has CDR1 SGHNT and CDR2 YYREEE (reference sequence). The CDR3 totals 15 residues. Sorted-subset replicate PCRs used about 0.2 ug DNA, roughly 28,000 T cell genomes. This table comes from immunoSEQ multiplex PCR, and its TCRdb copy is limited to in-frame clones, with some not included. The sample lists under 600,000 clones, 95% to 97% occurring once. Comments on this clone: Its antigen is not identified.

The TCR sequence derives from a woman in her twenties or thirties in good health. Sequencing used naive CD4+ T cells sorted from blood. The subset here: CD45RA+ positively selected. The chain recombines TRBV5-4 with TRBJ2-5; 8 nucleotides agree with TRBD2. TRBJ2-7 explains the end of the DNA better; the J call may be wrong. DNA of the CDR3: TGTGCCAGCAGCCCTGAACTAGCGGTATCCTACGAGCAGTACTTC. Translating it yields CASSPELAVSYEQYF.